Below are 13 T cell receptor beta chains sequenced from a single sample in a study of shared clonotypes between healthy human individuals. Method: immunoSEQ multiplex PCR; TCRdb's copy keeps in-frame clones and lacks some. The sample comprises approximately 1.5 million clones, about 98% of which are singletons, and around 0.45% rests with the top ten. The sequencing sample was made of naive CD4+ T cells sorted from blood. The subset: CD45RA+ positively selected. The receptors here all came from a man aged 25 to 40 in good health.

The chain carries TRBV9 and TRBJ2-1; tentatively, D is TRBD2 (6 bases). Germline CDR1 SGDLS, CDR2 YYNGEE. The germline V and J ends were trimmed by 4 bases and 9 bases, with 14 bases remaining between them. The CDR3 has 13 amino acids. The CDR3 protein is CASSPTSQVEQFF. Written as DNA, the CDR3 is TGTGCCAGCAGCCCGACTAGTCAGGTTGAGCAGTTCTTC. Using reference TRBV9 and TRBJ2-1 for the parts outside the CDR3, the full variable domain is DSGVTQTPKHLITATGQRVTLRCSPRSGDLSVYWYQQSLDQGLQFLIQYYNGEERAKGNILERFSAQQFPDLHSELNLSSLELGDSALYFCASSPTSQVEQFFGPGTRLTVL.

The chain uses TRBV6-5 and TRBJ1-5, with a tentative D call TRBD1 (6 bases). The V gene's germline CDR1 is MNHEY and CDR2 SVGAGI. Trimming stripped 6 bases from V and 5 bases from J, with 14 bases between. The CDR3 is 14 residues long. The CDR3 is CASRRTGGDQPQHF. The DNA for the CDR3 is TGTGCCAGCAGACGTACTGGGGGCGATCAGCCCCAGCATTTT.

The chain employs TRBV5-4 and TRBJ2-3, with no clear D. Between the trimmed V and J ends, which lost 1 base and 2 bases, there was a span of 8 bases. CDR3 length: 14 amino acids. Germline loops: CDR1 SGHNT, CDR2 YYREEE (reference sequence). The CDR3 loop reads CASSLSSTTDTQYF. CDR3 bases: TGTGCCAGCAGCTTGTCCTCGACCACAGATACGCAGTATTTT. The full variable domain, its missing parts supplied by reference TRBV5-4 and TRBJ2-3, is ETGVTQSPTHLIKTRGQQVTLRCSSQSGHNTVSWYQQALGQGPQFIFQYYREEENGRGNFPPRFSGLQFPNYSSELNVNALELDDSALYLCASSLSSTTDTQYFGPGTRLTVL.

The genes are TRBV6-1 and TRBJ1-5; 10 bases fit TRBD1. The CDR3 contains 13 residues. Trimming removed 5 bases from V and 15 bases from J; junction bases left unmatched: 10. The germline V gene encodes CDR1 MNHNS and CDR2 SASEGT. CDR3 nucleotides: TGTGCCAGCAGTCAAGAGACAGGGGGCGGGCGGCATTTT. Translating it yields CASSQETGGGRHF.

Regarding this clone: Other DNA sequences within the sample encode an identical CDR3. V and J are TRBV18 and TRBJ2-6, with 11 bases identical to TRBD1. The CDR3 consists of 17 residues. In germline, CDR1 is KGHSH, CDR2 LQKENI. V lost 6 bases and J lost 1; bases outside the gene matches: 5. CDR3 DNA sequence: TGTGCCAGCTCCCCCGGGACAGGGGGATCTGGGGCCAACGTCCTGACTTTC. Translated, it gives CASSPGTGGSGANVLTF.

The chain employs TRBV5-5 and TRBJ1-2; 8 bases are a match to TRBD1. CDR1 SGHKS and CDR2 YYEKEE come from the germline V gene (reference sequence). The CDR3 contains 15 residues. The V gene end was trimmed by 4 bases and the J gene end by 5 bases; junction bases not matched to a gene: 10. This CDR3 reads CASSPPGQAFYGYTF. The CDR3 bases are TGTGCCAGCAGCCCGCCGGGACAGGCTTTTTATGGCTACACCTTC. The full variable domain, completed using reference TRBV5-5 and TRBJ1-2, is DAGVTQSPTHLIKTRGQQVTLRCSPISGHKSVSWYQQVLGQGPQFIFQYYEKEERGRGNFPDRFSARQFPNYSSELNVNALLLGDSALYLCASSPPGQAFYGYTFGSGTRLTVV.

In DNA, the CDR3 is TGTGCCTGGGGCCGGGAGAGGCAGTACTTC. It translates to CAWGRERQYF. This chain links TRBV30 with TRBJ2-7, with D possibly being TRBD2 (6 bases). The CDR3 consists of 10 residues. The V end was cut by 5 bases, the J end by 9 bases, with 11 bases between. From germline, CDR1 is GTSNPN and CDR2 SVGIG (reference sequence).

V and J are TRBV11-2 and TRBJ2-2; D ambiguous. The germline V and J ends were trimmed by 4 bases and 8 bases, with 14 bases remaining between them. This CDR3 region has 14 residues. Per the germline V gene, CDR1 is SGHAT and CDR2 is FQNNGV. CDR3 sequence (DNA): TGTGCCAGCAGCTCCCGGGCCTACCGGGGGGAGCTGTTTTTT. It translates to CASSSRAYRGELFF.

The CDR3 sequence is CASSDPARDSNQPQHF. As DNA, the CDR3 is TGCGCCAGCAGTGACCCGGCGAGGGATAGCAATCAGCCCCAGCATTTT. The genes are TRBV10-2 and TRBJ1-5; unclear D gene. This CDR3 region has 16 residues. V was cut by 3 bases and J by 0 bases, with 12 bases left in between. Germline CDR1 WSHSY, CDR2 SAAADI.

This clone was recorded once. This chain uses TRBV2 with TRBJ2-7, with D uncertain. Trimming pared 5 bases from V and 3 bases from J, leaving 8 bases between. The CDR3 contains 12 residues. CDR1 is SNHLY, CDR2 FYNNEI, per germline. The CDR3: CASSPSRYEQYF. In nucleotides, the CDR3 is TGTGCCAGCAGTCCTTCCCGCTACGAGCAGTACTTC.

The J gene is TRBJ2-5, the V gene TRBV18; D possibly uses TRBD1 or TRBD2 (6 bases each). The V gene lost 8 bases and the J gene lost 4 bases, with 17 bases spanning the gap. CDR1 is KGHSH, CDR2 LQKENI, per germline. The CDR3 extends over 14 amino acids. The CDR3: CASRNGGRGETQYF. For the CDR3, the DNA is TGTGCCAGCCGTAATGGGGGGCGAGGAGAGACCCAGTACTTC.

This clone has a single count. The rearrangement joins TRBV19 to TRBJ2-7, with D possibly TRBD1 on 6 matching bases. This CDR3 comprises 15 residues. The V end was cut by 3 bases, the J end by 4 bases, with 16 bases between. The germline V gene has CDR1 LNHDA and CDR2 SQIVND (reference sequence). This CDR3 is CASSMSGTPNYEQYF. CDR3 in DNA: TGTGCCAGTAGTATGTCCGGGACACCGAATTACGAGCAGTACTTC. The whole variable domain, remainder taken from reference TRBV19 and TRBJ2-7, is DGGITQSPKYLFRKEGQNVTLSCEQNLNHDAMYWYRQDPGQGLRLIYYSQIVNDFQKGDIAEGYSVSREKKESFPLTVTSAQKNPTAFYLCASSMSGTPNYEQYFGPGTRLTVT.

The chain is built from TRBV19 and TRBJ2-3; tentative D call: TRBD2 (5 bases). CDR3 length: 13 residues. Trimming took off 7 bases at V and 6 bases at J, with 14 bases between the two ends. Germline V gene data show CDR1 as LNHDA and CDR2 as SQIVND (reference sequence). CDR3 bases: TGTGCCAGTACCCCGGGGTCGACGGATACGCAGTATTTT. This gives the protein CASTPGSTDTQYF. The full variable domain, with the rest looked up from reference TRBV19 and TRBJ2-3, is DGGITQSPKYLFRKEGQNVTLSCEQNLNHDAMYWYRQDPGQGLRLIYYSQIVNDFQKGDIAEGYSVSREKKESFPLTVTSAQKNPTAFYLCASTPGSTDTQYFGPGTRLTVL.